This passage covers 20 T cell receptor beta chains from one sample sequenced in a study of cytomegalovirus exposure and HLA in healthy donors. The PCR ran on 60 Vbeta and 13 Jbeta primers. Data came from immunoSEQ multiplex PCR; TCRdb stores just in-frame clones and leaves some out. The sample has roughly 140,000 clones, roughly four fifths seen once; the top ten hold over 2.5%. The sequencing sample was made of PBMCs. These receptors were taken from a man aged 40-55 years in good health and CMV-seropositive.

This sequence joins TRBV6-1 and TRBJ2-7; tentative D call: TRBD1 (6 bases). The germline gives CDR1 MNHNS, CDR2 SASEGT. The V gene lost 5 bases and the J gene lost 5 bases, with 16 bases spanning the gap. CDR3 length: 14 residues. CDR3 nucleotides: TGTGCCAGCAGTAACGGAGACAGGATCAACGAGCAGTACTTC. This codes for CASSNGDRINEQYF.

The J gene is TRBJ2-7, the V gene TRBV9; 7 nucleotides line up with TRBD2. The CDR3 is 14 amino acids. Looked up from germline, CDR1 is SGDLS and CDR2 is YYNGEE. Unmatched junction bases numbered 6, after V lost 0 bases and J lost 6 bases. For the CDR3, the DNA is TGTGCCAGCAGCGTAGCCGGCGGGAGCGGCGAGCAGTACTTC. It specifies CASSVAGGSGEQYF.

The gene calls are TRBV9 and TRBJ1-1, with 7 positions matching TRBD1. V was clipped by 6 bases and J by 4 bases; unmatched bases: 9. The CDR3 runs to 14 residues. Germline V CDR1 and CDR2: SGDLS, YYNGEE. Here the CDR3 DNA reads TGTGCCAGCACCGAGGGGGCGGAAGGCACTGAAGCTTTCTTT. This translates into CASTEGAEGTEAFF. The full variable domain, with the rest looked up from reference TRBV9 and TRBJ1-1, is DSGVTQTPKHLITATGQRVTLRCSPRSGDLSVYWYQQSLDQGLQFLIQYYNGEERAKGNILERFSAQQFPDLHSELNLSSLELGDSALYFCASTEGAEGTEAFFGQGTRLTVV.

The J gene is TRBJ1-1, the V gene TRBV6-1; D is possibly TRBD1 (6 bases). In germline, CDR1 is MNHNS, CDR2 SASEGT. Trimming shortened V by 4 bases and J by 9 bases, and 15 bases separated the two germline ends. The CDR3 contains 13 residues. The CDR3 spells CASSAPGHQKAFF. CDR3 nucleotides: TGTGCCAGCAGTGCCCCGGGACACCAAAAAGCTTTCTTT.

The count of this clone is one. The chain uses TRBV19 and TRBJ2-1; 12 bases fit TRBD2. Germline CDR1 is LNHDA and CDR2 is SQIVND (reference sequence). The length of the CDR3 is 16 residues. Losses at the gene ends were 1 base for V and 6 bases for J; bases not matched to a gene: 4. The CDR3 nucleotides read TGTGCCAGTAGTATAGGGAGACTAGCGGGAGCCAATGAGCAGTTCTTC. This translates into CASSIGRLAGANEQFF.

The chain combines TRBV9 with TRBJ2-2; D is possibly TRBD2 (6 bases). From germline, CDR1 is SGDLS and CDR2 YYNGEE. V was clipped by 2 bases and J by 4 bases, with 12 bases between them. The CDR3 spans 15 residues. CDR3 sequence reads: CASSVSSVVTGELFF. Written as DNA, the CDR3 is TGTGCCAGCAGCGTCTCTAGCGTAGTCACCGGGGAGCTGTTTTTT.

The chain employs TRBV7-2 and TRBJ2-3; D gene uncertain. V lost 3 bases to trimming and J lost 3 bases, with 7 bases between them. Germline CDR1 reads SGHTA; CDR2 reads FQGNSA. The CDR3 is 13 residues long. DNA of the CDR3: TGTGCCAGCAGCTTTCCGCAGACAGATACGCAGTATTTT. It codes for CASSFPQTDTQYF.

The chain couples TRBV5-1 to TRBJ2-1; 9 positions agree with TRBD2. The junction had 10 bases not matched to a gene; V was cut back by 7 bases and J by 5 bases. Germline lookup yields CDR1 SGHRS and CDR2 YFSETQ. This CDR3 is 15 amino acids long. The CDR3 coding sequence is TGCGCCAGCTACTCAATAGCGGGAGTAGACAATGAGCAGTTCTTC. Protein sequence: CASYSIAGVDNEQFF. Full variable domain (remainder filled in from reference TRBV5-1 and TRBJ2-1): KAGVTQTPRYLIKTRGQQVTLSCSPISGHRSVSWYQQTPGQGLQFLFEYFSETQRNKGNFPGRFSGRQFSNSRSEMNVSTLELGDSALYLCASYSIAGVDNEQFFGPGTRLTVL.

J is TRBJ2-1 and V is TRBV29-1; TRBD2 matches at 14 bases. Germline CDR1 SQVTM, CDR2 ANQGSEA. This CDR3 contains 15 residues. V trimming: 5 bases; J trimming: 3 bases; junction bases outside the gene matches: 3. The CDR3, as DNA: TGCAGCGTTTCGGGACTAGCGGGGGACTACAATGAGCAGTTCTTC. This translates into CSVSGLAGDYNEQFF.

The CDR3 sequence: CASSQEVAGGSLEQYF. For the CDR3, the DNA is TGTGCCAGCAGCCAAGAGGTTGCGGGAGGCTCCCTAGAGCAGTACTTC. This chain joins TRBV5-4 and TRBJ2-7, with TRBD2 matching over 8 bases. Unmatched junction bases numbered 16, after V lost 4 bases and J lost 7 bases. The germline gives CDR1 SGHNT, CDR2 YYREEE (reference sequence). CDR3 size: 16 residues. Complete variable domain (other parts from reference TRBV5-4 and TRBJ2-7): ETGVTQSPTHLIKTRGQQVTLRCSSQSGHNTVSWYQQALGQGPQFIFQYYREEENGRGNFPPRFSGLQFPNYSSELNVNALELDDSALYLCASSQEVAGGSLEQYFGPGTRLTVT.

The chain employs TRBV5-1 and TRBJ1-1, with D possibly matching TRBD1 (6 bases). The CDR3 contains 14 residues. V was trimmed by 3 bases and J by 1 base, leaving 10 bases between them. Per the germline V gene, CDR1 is SGHRS and CDR2 is YFSETQ. In nucleotides, the CDR3 is TGCGCCAGCAGCTCAGGACAGTCGAACACTGAAGCTTTCTTT. It yields the protein CASSSGQSNTEAFF.

This clone has just one count. The chain recombines TRBV1 with TRBJ2-1; the D call TRBD2 from the table was never checked on the DNA. TRBV1 counts as a pseudogene. The CDR3 sequence is 17 residues long. CDR3 DNA: TGCACCAGCAGCCAAGATGGGCTAGCGTGCCATGGGAATGAGCAGTTCTTC. Translating it yields CTSSQDGLACHGNEQFF.

This clone showed up just a few times. The chain employs TRBV4-3 and TRBJ1-1; perhaps TRBD1 as D (6 bases). The V end was cut by 4 bases, the J end by 1 base, with 10 bases between. This CDR3 comprises 14 residues. The germline V gene has CDR1 LGHNA and CDR2 YSLEER. CDR3 coding DNA: TGCGCCAGCAGCCTACAACAGGGGAACACTGAAGCTTTCTTT. It yields the protein CASSLQQGNTEAFF.

The rearrangement joins TRBV9 to TRBJ2-3; 9 nucleotides align to TRBD2. From germline, CDR1 is SGDLS and CDR2 YYNGEE. The CDR3 totals 17 residues. With 3 bases clipped from V and 2 bases from J, the junction kept 10 bases outside the gene matches. The CDR3 is CASSEAPGLAATDTQYF. The CDR3 DNA sequence: TGTGCCAGCAGCGAGGCTCCGGGACTAGCAGCCACAGATACGCAGTATTTT. Looking up the rest from reference TRBV9 and TRBJ2-3 gives the full variable domain: DSGVTQTPKHLITATGQRVTLRCSPRSGDLSVYWYQQSLDQGLQFLIQYYNGEERAKGNILERFSAQQFPDLHSELNLSSLELGDSALYFCASSEAPGLAATDTQYFGPGTRLTVL.

Of note for this clone: An end of the junction differs from the germline gene, which may be a read error. Other DNA sequences of this sample code for an identical CDR3. The chain couples TRBV5-1 to TRBJ2-6, with 8 bases lining up with TRBD1. CDR3 length equals 13 residues. Germline V gives CDR1 SGHRS, CDR2 YFSETQ. CDR3 loop: CASSFQGANVLTF. The CDR3 bases are TGCGCCAGCAGCTTTCAGGGGGCCAACGTCCTGACCTTC.

This clone was counted only a few times. The chain links TRBV6-5 to TRBJ1-3; D uncertain. This CDR3 spans 14 amino acids. Trimming shortened V by 4 bases and J by 0 bases, and 7 bases separated the two germline ends. Per germline, CDR1 MNHEY and CDR2 SVGAGI. CDR3 DNA sequence: TGTGCCAGCAGTTCAGGTTTCTCTGGAAACACCATATATTTT. Protein product: CASSSGFSGNTIYF.

CDR3 DNA sequence: TGTGCCAGTAGTATTAGCAGCTATGGCTACACCTTC. Translated: CASSISSYGYTF. The chain joins TRBV19 to TRBJ1-2; the D is unclear. The CDR3 contains 12 residues. Trimming took off 3 bases at V and 4 bases at J, with 6 bases between the two ends. The germline V gene encodes CDR1 LNHDA and CDR2 SQIVND (reference sequence).

The rearrangement joins TRBV2 to TRBJ2-2; D possibly corresponds to TRBD2 (6 bases). CDR1 SNHLY and CDR2 FYNNEI come from the germline V gene. CDR3 length equals 14 residues. V was clipped by 6 bases and J by 5 bases, with 13 bases between them. DNA of the CDR3: TGTGCCAGCAGCCCATCGGGGGTTACCGGGGAGCTGTTTTTT. This translates into CASSPSGVTGELFF.

This clone was recorded a few times. The V and J genes are TRBV18 and TRBJ2-5, with no clear D. Deletions cut 1 base from V and 3 bases from J, with 9 bases between. From germline, CDR1 is KGHSH and CDR2 LQKENI. CDR3 length: 14 amino acids. The CDR3 bases are TGTGCCAGCTCACCACTTAGGAGCGAAGAGACCCAGTACTTC. Translated, it gives CASSPLRSEETQYF. The full variable domain, rest sourced from reference TRBV18 and TRBJ2-5, is NAGVMQNPRHLVRRRGQEARLRCSPMKGHSHVYWYRQLPEEGLKFMVYLQKENIIDESGMPKERFSAEFPKEGPSILRIQQVVRGDSAAYFCASSPLRSEETQYFGPGTRLLVL.

The CDR3 sequence is CASSLERTDTQYF. CDR3 sequence (DNA): TGTGCCAGCAGCTTAGAGCGGACAGATACGCAGTATTTT. The rearrangement links TRBV11-2 to TRBJ2-3; D uncertain. Trimming removed 0 bases from V and 3 bases from J, with 4 bases in between. The germline gives CDR1 SGHAT, CDR2 FQNNGV. The CDR3 has 13 amino acids.